The 9 T cell receptor beta chains reported below all come from one sample, sequenced in a study of liver allograft versus peripheral blood T cells. Study details: Recipients' peripheral blood T cell receptor repertoires were compared with those in transplanted livers.

TCRdb ran MiXCR on the reads and lists one entry per CDR3 protein. The data show fewer than 10,000 distinct CDR3 sequences, less than 20% seen once. These receptors were collected from a human patient who had a liver transplant. Some T cells may trace back to the graft donor.

This clonotype has a handful of counts. V and J are TRBV14 and TRBJ1-2; D is ambiguous. The CDR3 covers 13 residues. With 4 bases removed from V and 7 bases from J, the gap between germline ends came to 13 bases. Per the germline V gene, CDR1 is SGHDN and CDR2 is FVKESK. The chain's CDR3 is CASSPFIPSGYTF. The CDR3 DNA sequence: TGTGCCAGCAGCCCCTTCATCCCCTCTGGCTACACCTTC.

By sample share, this clonotype is medium-sized. V and J are TRBV29-1 and TRBJ2-5; D not resolved. This CDR3 comprises 11 residues. Germline CDR1 reads SQVTM; CDR2 reads ANQGSEA. V was trimmed by 8 bases and J by 7 bases, leaving 14 bases between them. The CDR3 protein is CSFGADGTQYF. The CDR3 DNA sequence: TGCAGCTTCGGAGCCGATGGGACCCAGTACTTC.

This clonotype counts as large. The rearrangement joins TRBV10-3 to TRBJ1-1, with a weak D call TRBD1 (5 bases). CDR3 length: 14 residues. Trimming pared 5 bases from V and 5 bases from J, leaving 15 bases between. CDR1 and CDR2 (germline): ENHRY, SYGVKD. CDR3: CAISPQGGETEAFF. The CDR3 DNA follows: TGTGCCATCAGTCCGCAGGGTGGTGAGACTGAAGCTTTCTTT.

This clonotype was seen only a few times. The chain uses TRBV28 and TRBJ2-7; no definite D call. This CDR3 is 11 amino acids long. CDR1 and CDR2 from the germline V gene are MDHEN and SYDVKM. The V end was cut by 3 bases, the J end by 5 bases, with 5 bases between. CDR3 bases: TGTGCCAGCAGTTTCGCCCACGAGCAGTACTTC. Translating gives CASSFAHEQYF.

By share, this clonotype counts as medium-sized. J is TRBJ1-1 and V is TRBV19; D not certain. The V end lost 6 bases, the J end lost 0 bases, and 8 bases lay between the germline ends. The CDR3 covers 13 residues. Germline CDR1 LNHDA, CDR2 SQIVND (reference sequence). The CDR3 sequence is CASSETVNTEAFF. The CDR3 DNA follows: TGTGCCAGTAGCGAGACGGTGAACACTGAAGCTTTCTTT.

The V call is TRBV20-1, the J call TRBJ1-3; D not certain. CDR1 is DFQATT, CDR2 SNEGSKA, per germline (reference sequence). The CDR3 length is 16 residues. Trimming shortened V by 1 base and J by 0 bases, and 13 bases separated the two germline ends. The CDR3 DNA reads as TGCAGTGCTAGAGGCAGGAGACTATTCTCTGGAAACACCATATATTTT. The encoded protein is CSARGRRLFSGNTIYF.

In its sample, this clonotype was seen many times. J is TRBJ1-2 and V is TRBV20-1, with 7 bases identical to TRBD1. After removal of 4 bases from V and 1 base from J, the junction contained 9 bases not matched to a gene. CDR3 size: 15 residues. The V gene's germline CDR1 is DFQATT and CDR2 SNEGSKA (reference sequence). CDR3 loop: CSAIGGGGNNYGYTF. CDR3 bases: TGCAGTGCTATTGGGGGAGGGGGCAATAACTATGGCTACACCTTC.

This clonotype has ten or more counts. The V gene is TRBV7-2, the J gene TRBJ2-1, with D unresolved. Trimming left V 2 bases short and J 4 bases short, with 12 bases between. In germline, CDR1 is SGHTA, CDR2 FQGNSA. The CDR3 is 15 residues long. The CDR3 region has the DNA TGTGCCAGCAGCTTACGTGGACCCTCATACAATGAGCAGTTCTTC. This codes for CASSLRGPSYNEQFF.

V and J are TRBV20-1 and TRBJ2-1; 7 nucleotides align to TRBD1. Germline CDR1 DFQATT, CDR2 SNEGSKA (reference sequence). This CDR3 is built from 13 residues. V lost 3 bases and J lost 7; bases outside the gene matches: 6. The CDR3, as DNA: TGCAGTGCTAGGGCAGGGGGATTGAATGAGCAGTTCTTC. It codes for CSARAGGLNEQFF.